This paragraph reports one TCR beta chain. Data came from immunoSEQ multiplex PCR; TCRdb stores just in-frame clones and leaves some out. This sample has over 75,000 clones; approximately 84% occur once, and the top ten carry 10%. This record comes from a study of blood T cell repertoires in COVID-19. The sequenced sample consisted of peripheral blood. This clonotype was sampled from a man between 65 and 80 years old with acute or convalescent COVID-19.

CDR3 loop: CASSTGTGGVEQYF. CDR3 in DNA: TGTGCCAGTAGTACGGGGACAGGGGGGGTCGAGCAGTACTTC. The chain couples TRBV19 to TRBJ2-7, with 11 bases aligning to TRBD1. The junction had 5 bases not matched to a gene; V was cut back by 4 bases and J by 6 bases. The CDR3 runs 14 residues. CDR1 is LNHDA and CDR2 is SQIVND in the germline V gene (reference sequence).